Shown below are 17 T cell receptor beta chains from a single sample sequenced in a study of neurological immune-mediated disorders. TCRdb independently ran MiXCR on the 5' RACE reads; one entry per CDR3 protein. Of tens of thousands of distinct CDR3 sequences in the sample, 5% to 7% were seen once. Sequenced sample: PBMCs. The receptors here all came from a woman aged 40 to 50 in good health.

This clonotype was recorded at least ten times. J is TRBJ2-7 and V is TRBV7-8; 10 bases are shared with TRBD1. This CDR3 is 15 amino acids long. Germline CDR1 is SGHVS and CDR2 is FQNEAQ. V shed 5 bases, J shed 5 bases, and the junction held 9 bases outside the gene matches. In DNA, the CDR3 is TGTGCCAGCAGCGTCAACCGGGACAGGGGCCACGAGCAGTACTTC. It translates to CASSVNRDRGHEQYF.

This clonotype was seen many times. This CDR3 is CASTRGLQGGEKLFF. The DNA for the CDR3 is TGTGCCAGCACGAGGGGACTCCAAGGGGGGGAAAAACTGTTTTTT. V usage is TRBV9 and J usage is TRBJ1-4, with TRBD1 as a possible D gene (6 bases). Trimming removed 6 bases at V and 8 bases at J, with 20 bases between. CDR1 is SGDLS, CDR2 YYNGEE, per germline. CDR3 length equals 15 residues.

This clonotype was counted at least ten times. The rearrangement links TRBV4-3 to TRBJ2-6, with unresolved D. Germline CDR1 LGHNA, CDR2 YSLEER. Trimming left V 0 bases short and J 0 bases short, with 6 bases between. The CDR3 consists of 16 residues. The chain's CDR3 is CASSQDASSGANVLTF. The CDR3, as DNA: TGCGCCAGCAGCCAAGATGCCTCCTCTGGGGCCAACGTCCTGACTTTC.

This clonotype was seen ten or more times. The chain carries TRBV29-1 and TRBJ2-7; weak D call: TRBD2 (6 bases). The CDR3 is 13 amino acids. Trimming removed 1 base from V and 6 bases from J, with 13 bases in between. CDR1 is SQVTM and CDR2 is ANQGSEA in the germline V gene. For the CDR3, the DNA is TGCAGCGTTGAAGGGGAGGAGAGGGGCGAGCAGTACTTC. It translates to CSVEGEERGEQYF.

This clonotype is classed as medium-sized (0.01 to 0.1%). V is TRBV3-1 and J is TRBJ1-5; 7 nucleotides line up with TRBD1. V lost 5 bases to trimming and J lost 1 base; unmatched junction nucleotides: 5. The germline V gene encodes CDR1 LGHDT and CDR2 YNNKEL (reference sequence). This CDR3 comprises 15 residues. CDR3 residues: CASSASDRSNQPQHF. The CDR3 DNA follows: TGTGCCAGCAGCGCGTCGGACAGGAGCAATCAGCCCCAGCATTTT. The full variable domain, its missing parts supplied by reference TRBV3-1 and TRBJ1-5, is DTAVSQTPKYLVTQMGNDKSIKCEQNLGHDTMYWYKQDSKKFLKIMFSYNNKELIINETVPNRFSPKSPDKAHLNLHINSLELGDSAVYFCASSASDRSNQPQHFGDGTRLSIL.

This clonotype was detected ten times or more. This chain links TRBV20-1 with TRBJ1-1; tentatively, D is TRBD1 (6 bases). The germline V gene encodes CDR1 DFQATT and CDR2 SNEGSKA (reference sequence). The CDR3 runs 12 residues. V was shortened by 5 bases and J by 2 bases, with 9 bases between the two germline ends. The CDR3 region has the DNA TGCAGTGCTGCCAGGGGAAACACTGAAGCTTTCTTT. Protein sequence: CSAARGNTEAFF.

This clonotype rates as medium-sized. The chain links TRBV5-6 to TRBJ1-2; no definite D call. V dropped 4 bases and J dropped 2 bases, with 3 bases sitting between them. The germline V gene has CDR1 SGHDT and CDR2 YYEEEE. The CDR3 has 11 residues. The DNA of the CDR3 is TGTGCCAGCAGCCCGAACTATGGCTACACCTTC. This gives the protein CASSPNYGYTF.

This clonotype occurred many times. The gene calls are TRBV5-1 and TRBJ2-1; 8 positions match TRBD2. CDR1 and CDR2 from the germline V gene are SGHRS and YFSETQ. The CDR3 spans 16 residues. J was trimmed by 4 bases and V by 6 bases; bases with no gene match: 12. CDR3 protein: CASIEGASGGYNEQFF. The CDR3 region has the DNA TGCGCCAGCATTGAAGGAGCGTCGGGAGGGTACAATGAGCAGTTCTTC.

This clonotype showed up many times. V usage is TRBV7-2 and J usage is TRBJ2-5, with TRBD2 identical over 10 bases. The CDR3 runs 15 residues. The germline gives CDR1 SGHTA, CDR2 FQGNSA. V was pared by 5 bases and J by 6 bases, with 9 bases of the junction left unmatched. CDR3 sequence (DNA): TGTGCCAGCAGCGCAAATAGCGGGAGGCTGAAGACCCAGTACTTC. Translation gives CASSANSGRLKTQYF.

This clonotype was counted many times. The chain couples TRBV11-2 to TRBJ2-2; 9 bases are a match to TRBD1. The germline gives CDR1 SGHAT, CDR2 FQNNGV. V lost 4 bases, J lost 4 bases, and 7 bases stayed unmatched. The CDR3 covers 16 residues. Here the CDR3 reads CASSSNRGRITGELFF. CDR3 nucleotides: TGTGCCAGCAGCTCAAACAGGGGGCGCATCACCGGGGAGCTGTTTTTT.

This clonotype was seen many times. The J gene is TRBJ2-5, the V gene TRBV20-1; D ambiguous. The V end lost 6 bases, the J end lost 3 bases, and 14 bases lay between the germline ends. The CDR3 extends over 13 amino acids. CDR1 DFQATT and CDR2 SNEGSKA come from the germline V gene (reference sequence). The CDR3 nucleotides read TGCAGTGCCAGTGGCCCTCCGGAAGAGACCCAGTACTTC. Its protein product is CSASGPPEETQYF.

Ten or more counts support this clonotype. At one end the junction does not follow the germline gene, possibly because of a read error. The rearrangement uses TRBV24-1 and TRBJ2-3; TRBD2 matches 7 bases. Germline lookup yields CDR1 KGHDR and CDR2 SFDVKD. The CDR3 spans 12 residues. The CDR3 spells CASRRGGGSWYF. In DNA, the CDR3 is TGTGCCTCCAGAAGGGGCGGCGGGAGTTGGTATTTT.

This clonotype was observed at least ten times. CDR3 amino acids: CASNPPGYGYTF. As DNA, the CDR3 is TGTGCCAGTAATCCCCCAGGCTATGGCTACACCTTC. The V gene is TRBV6-1, the J gene TRBJ1-2; no definite D call. The CDR3 contains 12 residues. Germline CDR1 and CDR2: MNHNS and SASEGT. V was pared by 9 bases and J by 4 bases, with 12 bases between.

This clonotype was recorded many times. V gene TRBV5-5 combines with J gene TRBJ2-3, with 7 bases identical to TRBD1. CDR1 SGHKS and CDR2 YYEKEE come from the germline V gene (reference sequence). This CDR3 has 17 amino acids. With V trimmed by 0 bases and J by 0 bases, 7 bases remained unmatched. The CDR3 is CASSLAAVGQSTDTQYF. The DNA for the CDR3 is TGTGCCAGCAGCTTGGCTGCAGTGGGACAGAGCACAGATACGCAGTATTTT.

This clonotype came up many times. The gene calls are TRBV6-5 and TRBJ2-3; 8 bases agree with TRBD2. The CDR3 is 14 amino acids. CDR1 is MNHEY and CDR2 is SVGAGI in the germline V gene. The trim removed 2 bases at V and 7 bases at J, leaving 5 bases unmatched. Here the CDR3 reads CASSYPREGNTQYF. The CDR3, as DNA: TGTGCCAGCAGTTACCCCCGGGAGGGGAATACGCAGTATTTT.

V and J are TRBV28 and TRBJ2-5; the D is unclear. V lost 8 bases to trimming and J lost 5 bases, with 9 bases between them. Germline V gives CDR1 MDHEN, CDR2 SYDVKM. There are 11 residues in the CDR3. The chain's CDR3 is CASQQLETQYF. The DNA of the CDR3 is TGTGCCAGCCAACAGTTGGAGACCCAGTACTTC. Supplemented by reference TRBV28 and TRBJ2-5, the full variable domain reads DVKVTQSSRYLVKRTGEKVFLECVQDMDHENMFWYRQDPGLGLRLIYFSYDVKMKEKGDIPEGYSVSREKKERFSLILESASTNQTSMYLCASQQLETQYFGPGTRLLVL.

This clonotype was recorded many times. V gene TRBV5-6 combines with J gene TRBJ1-1; 7 positions agree with TRBD1. The CDR3 loop spans 17 amino acids. The V segment lost 5 bases and the J segment 1 base; nucleotides outside the gene matches: 14. Germline loops: CDR1 SGHDT, CDR2 YYEEEE. Here the CDR3 reads CASSRPGQTDPNTEAFF. The DNA of the CDR3 is TGTGCCAGCAGTCGTCCGGGACAGACCGACCCGAACACTGAAGCTTTCTTT.